The source of this TCR beta chain is a study of Graves' ophthalmopathy and Graves' hyperthyroidism. To note about this clonotype: No antigen is known for it.

Establishment of the diagnosis relied upon clinical symptoms, serum thyroxine, TRAb, thyroid ultrasound and orbital computed tomography. V shed 2 bases and J shed 1 base, with 14 bases lying between them. Germline V lookup: CDR1 MGHDK, CDR2 SYGVNS. CDR3 size: 16 residues. Study-wide findings and caveats: Blood also held most thyroid clonotypes expanded above 0.001 frequency.

Using RNA transcripts, the TCR beta CDR3 regions were amplified. Second-round multiplex PCR came after first-round RT-PCR with HTBI primers. In TCRdb, the multiplex PCR reads were re-called with MiXCR into one record per CDR3 protein. Of about 740,000 distinct CDR3 sequences in the sample, about 44% were seen once. Sequenced: peripheral blood. The chain links TRBV25-1 to TRBJ1-1; a weak D match, TRBD1 (5 bases). The TCR sequence derives from an adult man with Graves' ophthalmopathy. Here the CDR3 DNA reads TGTGCCAGCAGTGAACCTGGAGGGGTCGGGAACACTGAAGCTTTCTTT. Translating gives CASSEPGGVGNTEAFF.